The 17 T cell receptor beta chains below come from one sample, sequenced in a study of CD8 T cells in Susac syndrome. RNA, at about 0.5 to 1 ug, was reverse transcribed with random hexamers. TCRdb reanalysed the immunoSEQ multiplex PCR reads using MiXCR and keeps one entry per CDR3 protein. The data contain roughly 160,000 distinct CDR3 sequences, more than 90% of them seen just once; the ten biggest clones take up 0.14%. Sequencing was done on a sample of CD4+ T cells from PBMCs. The origin of the receptors is a human donor in good health.

The gene calls are TRBV7-9 and TRBJ2-3; the D gene is possibly TRBD1 (5 bases). The CDR3 covers 12 residues. CDR1 SEHNR and CDR2 FQNEAQ come from the germline V gene (reference sequence). V dropped 5 bases and J dropped 5 bases, with 8 bases sitting between them. The CDR3 DNA sequence: TGTGCCAGCAGCCCCCAGGGAGATACGCAGTATTTT. Amino acids: CASSPQGDTQYF.

The J gene is TRBJ2-5, the V gene TRBV30; TRBD2 agrees at 7 bases. Germline lookup yields CDR1 GTSNPN and CDR2 SVGIG (reference sequence). The CDR3 runs to 14 residues. The junction had 5 bases not matched to a gene; V was cut back by 0 bases and J by 4 bases. Here the CDR3 DNA reads TGTGCCTGGAGTGTAGGCGGGGGAGGAGAGACCCAGTACTTC. This codes for CAWSVGGGGETQYF.

This clonotype is a singleton in its sample. The chain employs TRBV12-3 or TRBV12-4 and TRBJ2-7; D call uncertain. The CDR3 sequence is 16 residues long. Trimming stripped 1 base from V and 0 bases from J, with 13 bases between. The CDR3 region has the DNA TGTGCCAGCAGTTTAGGACGGACGGTCGACTCCTACGAGCAGTACTTC. This encodes CASSLGRTVDSYEQYF.

V gene TRBV5-6 combines with J gene TRBJ2-5, with 11 positions matching TRBD1. The germline CDR1 and CDR2 sequences are SGHDT and YYEEEE. J was trimmed by 4 bases and V by 3 bases; bases with no gene match: 8. This CDR3 region has 16 residues. The CDR3 DNA sequence: TGTGCCAGCAGCTGGACAGGGGGCGATTTAGTAGAGACCCAGTACTTC. This gives the protein CASSWTGGDLVETQYF.

In its sample, this clonotype was seen once. The chain couples TRBV5-1 to TRBJ1-3; possible D gene TRBD1, 5 bases. Per germline, CDR1 SGHRS and CDR2 YFSETQ. The CDR3 spans 15 residues. Between the trimmed V and J ends, which lost 3 bases and 4 bases, there was a span of 14 bases. The CDR3 DNA reads as TGCGCCAGCAGCTCAATAGGGGAGTACGGAAACACCATATATTTT. This sequence encodes CASSSIGEYGNTIYF.

CDR3 nucleotide sequence: TGTGCCTGGAAGTTCGGGGGGACTGAAGCTTTCTTT. Its protein is CAWKFGGTEAFF. This chain joins TRBV30 and TRBJ1-1, with D perhaps matching TRBD1 (5 bases). Trimming pared 4 bases from V and 5 bases from J, leaving 11 bases between. The CDR3 spans 12 residues. In germline, CDR1 is GTSNPN, CDR2 SVGIG (reference sequence). The full variable domain, its missing parts supplied by reference TRBV30 and TRBJ1-1, is SQTIHQWPATLVQPVGSPLSLECTVEGTSNPNLYWYRQAAGRGLQLLFYSVGIGQISSEVPQNLSASRPQDRQFILSSKKLLLSDSGFYLCAWKFGGTEAFFGQGTRLTVV.

This chain connects TRBV15 to TRBJ2-7; D uncertain. Deletions cut 0 bases from V and 6 bases from J, with 9 bases between. This CDR3 is 13 amino acids long. Germline V lookup: CDR1 LNHNV, CDR2 YYDKDF (reference sequence). The CDR3 here is CATSRDGVSEQYF. CDR3 coding DNA: TGTGCCACCAGCAGAGATGGGGTTAGCGAGCAGTACTTC. Full variable domain (rest looked up from reference TRBV15 and TRBJ2-7): DAMVIQNPRYQVTQFGKPVTLSCSQTLNHNVMYWYQQKSSQAPKLLFHYYDKDFNNEADTPDNFQSRRPNTSFCFLDIRSPGLGDTAMYLCATSRDGVSEQYFGPGTRLTVT.

The chain employs TRBV28 and TRBJ1-5, with D possibly being TRBD1 (5 bases). The CDR3 runs 16 residues. Trimming removed 6 bases at V and 0 bases at J, with 15 bases between. Germline V gene data show CDR1 as MDHEN and CDR2 as SYDVKM. The CDR3 DNA is TGTGCCAGCAGCCCCGGGGACGGGGGTAGCAATCAGCCCCAGCATTTT. Its protein product is CASSPGDGGSNQPQHF.

The rearrangement links TRBV4-3 to TRBJ2-7, with TRBD1 identical over 8 bases. Trimming at V came to 0 bases and at J to 6 bases, leaving 10 bases not matched to a gene. The CDR3 consists of 16 residues. CDR1 is LGHNA and CDR2 is YSLEER in the germline V gene. The CDR3, as DNA: TGCGCCAGCAGCCAAGATTTGGGCAGGGGGCGGGCCGAGCAGTACTTC. It is translated as CASSQDLGRGRAEQYF.

The V and J genes are TRBV6-2 or TRBV6-3 and TRBJ2-1, with D perhaps matching TRBD1 or TRBD2 (5 bases each). V was shortened by 5 bases and J by 8 bases, with 13 bases between the two germline ends. This CDR3 region has 13 residues. The germline V gene has CDR1 MNHEY and CDR2 SVGEGT. As DNA, the CDR3 is TGTGCCAGCAGTAGAGCGAGGGGACATGAGCAGTTCTTC. As protein: CASSRARGHEQFF.

The chain joins TRBV20-1 to TRBJ2-2, with D possibly being TRBD2 (6 bases). Trimming cost V 0 bases and J 5 bases, with 16 bases left between them. This CDR3 region has 16 residues. Germline V gene data show CDR1 as DFQATT and CDR2 as SNEGSKA (reference sequence). CDR3 loop: CSAREPRHGGTGELFF. The CDR3 coding sequence is TGCAGTGCTAGAGAGCCCCGCCACGGAGGGACCGGGGAGCTGTTTTTT.

The chain links TRBV20-1 to TRBJ2-3; TRBD2 might be the D (5 bases). Germline V gene data show CDR1 as DFQATT and CDR2 as SNEGSKA (reference sequence). The CDR3 loop spans 15 amino acids. V gave up 5 bases and J gave up 2 bases, with 17 bases separating them. As DNA, the CDR3 is TGCAGTGCTGAGAGACCCAGCGGTTTCACAGATACGCAGTATTTT. Protein product: CSAERPSGFTDTQYF.

The chain uses TRBV6-2 or TRBV6-3 and TRBJ2-1; 8 positions agree with TRBD2. The junction had 10 bases not matched to a gene; V was cut back by 7 bases and J by 2 bases. Germline CDR1 reads MNHEY; CDR2 reads SVGEGT. The CDR3 spans 16 residues. This chain's CDR3 is CASTPARGATYNEQFF. Here the CDR3 DNA reads TGTGCCAGCACCCCTGCGCGGGGGGCGACCTACAATGAGCAGTTCTTC.

This chain joins TRBV29-1 and TRBJ2-3; D is tentatively TRBD1 or TRBD2 (6 bases each). Trimming pared 7 bases from V and 5 bases from J, leaving 16 bases between. This CDR3 is built from 13 residues. Germline CDR1 is SQVTM and CDR2 is ANQGSEA. DNA for the CDR3: TGCAGCGCCTCGGGGGCCCTTTTAGATACGCAGTATTTT. Translating gives CSASGALLDTQYF.

J is TRBJ2-7 and V is TRBV6-5; 13 bases are shared with TRBD2. Germline V CDR1 and CDR2: MNHEY, SVGAGI. With V trimmed by 4 bases and J by 4 bases, 7 bases remained unmatched. CDR3 size: 16 residues. CDR3 nucleotides: TGTGCCAGCAGTTCTACGGGACTAGCGGGACTGTACGAGCAGTACTTC. Translating it yields CASSSTGLAGLYEQYF.

The J gene is TRBJ2-1, the V gene TRBV6-6; D remains unclear. The CDR3 is 13 amino acids. Germline CDR1 and CDR2: MNHNY and SVGAGI (reference sequence). V lost 7 bases and J 2 bases, leaving 9 bases between the germline ends. The CDR3 protein is CASKGEAYNEQFF. The CDR3 bases are TGTGCCAGCAAAGGAGAAGCCTACAATGAGCAGTTCTTC.

The chain has TRBV20-1 and TRBJ2-1; D not certain. Germline CDR1 and CDR2: DFQATT and SNEGSKA (reference sequence). The CDR3 has 11 residues. Trimming left V 3 bases short and J 10 bases short, with 10 bases between. CDR3 sequence (DNA): TGCAGTGCTAGGCGGCTCCAGGAGCAGTTCTTC. This sequence encodes CSARRLQEQFF.